One and the same sample provided the 17 T cell receptor beta chains below, sequenced in a study of shared clonotypes between healthy human individuals. Here immunoSEQ multiplex PCR was the method, and the copy in TCRdb shows in-frame clones only, minus some. The sample lists under 2.5 million clones; about 90% were seen once. Sequenced sample: naive CD4+ T cells from PBMCs. Subset specified: CD45RA+ positively selected. The receptors were gathered from a man aged 18 to 30 in good health. Some clones in this sample may be carry-over from other donors' samples.

CDR3 bases: TGCAGCGTTGGCGAGCGGGAGAGAATTGGTGAGCAGTTCTTC. It specifies CSVGERERIGEQFF. The gene calls are TRBV29-1 and TRBJ2-1, with 8 bases that match TRBD2. Per germline, CDR1 SQVTM and CDR2 ANQGSEA. V dropped 4 bases and J dropped 9; count of bases not matched to a gene: 11. The CDR3 spans 14 residues.

Comments on this clone: The same CDR3 is also encoded by other DNA sequences in this sample. This sequence joins TRBV30 and TRBJ2-2; D is undetermined. V lost 3 bases and J lost 5, with 4 bases in between. The germline V gene encodes CDR1 GTSNPN and CDR2 SVGIG (reference sequence). The CDR3 totals 11 residues. Here the CDR3 DNA reads TGTGCCTGGAGCGAGACCGGGGAGCTGTTTTTT. This translates into CAWSETGELFF.

V gene TRBV28 combines with J gene TRBJ1-2; 8 nucleotides match TRBD1. The CDR3 length is 13 residues. V lost 6 bases to trimming and J lost 6 bases; unmatched junction nucleotides: 6. The V gene's germline CDR1 is MDHEN and CDR2 SYDVKM. The CDR3 loop reads CASRRQGSNGYTF. Written as DNA, the CDR3 is TGTGCCAGCAGGAGACAGGGGAGTAATGGCTACACCTTC.

The CDR3 DNA follows: TGTGCCACCGGAAGACTTACTACGACCTACGAGCAGTACTTC. It yields the protein CATGRLTTTYEQYF. The rearrangement links TRBV2 to TRBJ2-7; D ambiguous. V lost 10 bases, J lost 2 bases, and 18 bases lay in between. Germline V gene data show CDR1 as SNHLY and CDR2 as FYNNEI. CDR3 size: 14 residues.

The chain carries TRBV30 and TRBJ1-1, with D perhaps TRBD1 (5 bases). Trimming left V 5 bases short and J 4 bases short, with 11 bases between. The CDR3 runs to 12 residues. CDR1 is GTSNPN and CDR2 is SVGIG in the germline V gene (reference sequence). The CDR3 coding sequence is TGTGCCTGGGGCGGGGGTACCACTGAAGCTTTCTTT. Protein: CAWGGGTTEAFF.

This chain joins TRBV4-1 and TRBJ2-3; 10 nucleotides match TRBD2. V was pared by 0 bases and J by 1 base, with 7 bases of the junction left unmatched. The CDR3 is made up of 18 amino acids. The V gene's germline CDR1 is MGHRA and CDR2 YSYEKL. CDR3 residues: CASSQDGGSGRRTDTQYF. The CDR3 DNA follows: TGCGCCAGCAGCCAAGATGGCGGTAGCGGGAGGCGCACAGATACGCAGTATTTT.

This clone appeared a few times. This chain joins TRBV6-1 and TRBJ1-5; 8 bases are shared with TRBD1. The CDR3 extends over 14 amino acids. Germline-derived CDR1 and CDR2 are MNHNS and SASEGT. Germline trimming cut 5 bases from V and 5 bases from J; bases unmatched to any gene: 5. This chain's CDR3 is CASSPRGQDQPQHF. In DNA form, the CDR3 reads TGTGCCAGCAGTCCCAGGGGGCAGGATCAGCCCCAGCATTTT.

This sequence joins TRBV4-1 and TRBJ1-4; a weak D match, TRBD1 (5 bases). Germline V gene data show CDR1 as MGHRA and CDR2 as YSYEKL. Trimming left V 4 bases short and J 5 bases short, with 11 bases between. This CDR3 has 14 amino acids. The CDR3 loop is CASSREGINEKLFF. As DNA, the CDR3 is TGCGCCAGCAGCCGGGAGGGGATCAATGAAAAACTGTTTTTT.

The chain is built from TRBV5-6 and TRBJ2-3; TRBD2 matches 15 bases. Per germline, CDR1 SGHDT and CDR2 YYEEEE. After removal of 5 bases from V and 5 bases from J, the junction contained 3 bases not matched to a gene. This CDR3 has 15 residues. The CDR3 DNA reads as TGTGCCAGCAGAGGGACTAGCGGGAGGCTAGATACGCAGTATTTT. Protein: CASRGTSGRLDTQYF.

This chain links TRBV4-3 with TRBJ1-1, with a tentative D call TRBD1 (6 bases). Germline CDR1 and CDR2: LGHNA and YSLEER. V lost 0 bases, J lost 11 bases, and 16 bases lay in between. The CDR3 length is 14 residues. CDR3 coding DNA: TGCGCCAGCAGCCAAGAAGGCGTGAGGGGGGCGGCTTTCTTT. This gives the protein CASSQEGVRGAAFF.

The chain couples TRBV28 to TRBJ2-3; a weak D match, TRBD2 (6 bases). The V end was cut by 5 bases, the J end by 4 bases, with 16 bases between. Germline V gene data show CDR1 as MDHEN and CDR2 as SYDVKM. The CDR3 covers 15 residues. CDR3 amino acids: CASSGGGSGADTQYF. The CDR3 DNA reads TGTGCCAGCAGTGGCGGAGGTAGCGGCGCAGATACGCAGTATTTT. The full variable domain, in which reference TRBV28 and TRBJ2-3 provide the parts outside the CDR3, is DVKVTQSSRYLVKRTGEKVFLECVQDMDHENMFWYRQDPGLGLRLIYFSYDVKMKEKGDIPEGYSVSREKKERFSLILESASTNQTSMYLCASSGGGSGADTQYFGPGTRLTVL.

The chain combines TRBV6-1 with TRBJ1-5, with D tentatively TRBD1 (6 bases). Looked up from germline, CDR1 is MNHNS and CDR2 is SASEGT. This CDR3 has 17 amino acids. Trimming took off 2 bases at V and 3 bases at J, with 17 bases between the two ends. CDR3: CASSEPQTGIVNQPQHF. The DNA for the CDR3 is TGTGCCAGCAGTGAACCTCAAACAGGGATCGTCAATCAGCCCCAGCATTTT.

This chain uses TRBV28 with TRBJ2-5; D perhaps matches TRBD2 (7 bases). V was cut by 3 bases and J by 4 bases, with 21 bases left in between. The CDR3 spans 17 residues. CDR1 and CDR2 from the germline V gene are MDHEN and SYDVKM. The CDR3 spells CASSFRGRALLGETQYF. In DNA, the CDR3 is TGTGCCAGCAGTTTTAGGGGGAGGGCCTTATTAGGAGAGACCCAGTACTTC.

The V and J genes are TRBV5-4 and TRBJ2-5; 7 nucleotides line up with TRBD1. J lost 5 bases, V lost 2 bases, and 9 bases had no gene match. The CDR3 contains 15 residues. Germline CDR1 SGHNT, CDR2 YYREEE (reference sequence). The CDR3 here is CASSFRQGSRETQYF. The CDR3, as DNA: TGTGCCAGCAGCTTCCGACAGGGATCGAGGGAGACCCAGTACTTC.

The rearrangement uses TRBV11-2 and TRBJ2-1; tentatively, D is TRBD1 (6 bases). Germline assignment: CDR1 SGHAT and CDR2 FQNNGV. The V gene lost 5 bases and the J gene lost 13 bases, with 21 bases spanning the gap. This CDR3 spans 14 amino acids. CDR3 in amino acids: CASSPQGGNYRQFF. The CDR3 bases are TGTGCCAGCAGCCCTCAAGGGGGAAACTATCGTCAGTTCTTC.

The J gene is TRBJ1-6, the V gene TRBV5-4; D gene ambiguous. The CDR3 runs to 12 residues. Germline CDR1 is SGHNT and CDR2 is YYREEE (reference sequence). Trimming left V 4 bases short and J 9 bases short, with 8 bases between. The CDR3 loop reads CASSATTSPLHF. CDR3 DNA: TGTGCCAGCAGCGCGACAACTTCACCCCTCCACTTT.

V gene TRBV5-1 combines with J gene TRBJ2-3, with D unclear. CDR1 and CDR2 (germline): SGHRS, YFSETQ. CDR3 size: 14 residues. With 7 bases removed from V and 0 bases from J, the gap between germline ends came to 12 bases. The CDR3 coding sequence is TGCGCCAGCCGGACGACACCTAGCACAGATACGCAGTATTTT. It yields the protein CASRTTPSTDTQYF.